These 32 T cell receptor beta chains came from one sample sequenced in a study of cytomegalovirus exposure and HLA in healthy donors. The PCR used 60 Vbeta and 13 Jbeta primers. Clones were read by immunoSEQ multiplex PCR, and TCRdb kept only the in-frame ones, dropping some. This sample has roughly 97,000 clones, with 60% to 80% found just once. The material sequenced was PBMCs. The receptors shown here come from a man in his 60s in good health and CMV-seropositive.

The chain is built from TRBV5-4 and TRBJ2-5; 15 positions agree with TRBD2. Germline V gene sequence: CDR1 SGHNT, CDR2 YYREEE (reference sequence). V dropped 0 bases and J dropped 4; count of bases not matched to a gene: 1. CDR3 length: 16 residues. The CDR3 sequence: CASSLGGLAGGETQYF. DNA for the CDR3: TGTGCCAGCAGCTTGGGGGGACTAGCGGGGGGAGAGACCCAGTACTTC.

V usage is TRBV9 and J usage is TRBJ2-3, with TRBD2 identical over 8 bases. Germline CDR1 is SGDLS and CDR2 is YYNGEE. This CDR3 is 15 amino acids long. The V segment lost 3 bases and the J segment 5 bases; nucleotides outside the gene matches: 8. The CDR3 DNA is TGTGCCAGCAGCGCCCGGGGGGGGGAAAGAGATACGCAGTATTTT. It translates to CASSARGGERDTQYF.

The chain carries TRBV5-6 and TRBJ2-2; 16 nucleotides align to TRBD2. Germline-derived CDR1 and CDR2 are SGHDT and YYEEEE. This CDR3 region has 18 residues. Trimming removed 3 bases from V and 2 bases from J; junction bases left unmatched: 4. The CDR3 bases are TGTGCCAGCAGCTCGGGACTAGCGGGGGGGAAAAACACCGGGGAGCTGTTTTTT. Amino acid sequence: CASSSGLAGGKNTGELFF. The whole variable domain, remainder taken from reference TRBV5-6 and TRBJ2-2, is DAGVTQSPTHLIKTRGQQVTLRCSPKSGHDTVSWYQQALGQGPQFIFQYYEEEERQRGNFPDRFSGHQFPNYSSELNVNALLLGDSALYLCASSSGLAGGKNTGELFFGEGSRLTVL.

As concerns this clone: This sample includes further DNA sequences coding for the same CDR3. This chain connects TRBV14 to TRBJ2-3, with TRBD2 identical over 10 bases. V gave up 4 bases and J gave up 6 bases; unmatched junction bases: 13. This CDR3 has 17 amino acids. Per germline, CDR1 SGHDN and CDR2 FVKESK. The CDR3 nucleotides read TGTGCCAGCAGCCCTCTCCAAGCGGGGGGGTCCACGGATACGCAGTATTTT. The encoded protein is CASSPLQAGGSTDTQYF. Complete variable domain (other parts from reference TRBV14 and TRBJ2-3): EAGVTQFPSHSVIEKGQTVTLRCDPISGHDNLYWYRRVMGKEIKFLLHFVKESKQDESGMPNNRFLAERTGGTYSTLKVQPAELEDSGVYFCASSPLQAGGSTDTQYFGPGTRLTVL.

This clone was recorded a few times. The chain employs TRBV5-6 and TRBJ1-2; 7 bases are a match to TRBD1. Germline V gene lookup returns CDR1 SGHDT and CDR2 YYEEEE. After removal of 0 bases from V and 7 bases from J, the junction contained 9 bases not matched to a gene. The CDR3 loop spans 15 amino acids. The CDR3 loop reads CASSLGPNRGSGYTF. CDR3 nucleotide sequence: TGTGCCAGCAGCTTGGGCCCAAACAGGGGATCTGGCTACACCTTC.

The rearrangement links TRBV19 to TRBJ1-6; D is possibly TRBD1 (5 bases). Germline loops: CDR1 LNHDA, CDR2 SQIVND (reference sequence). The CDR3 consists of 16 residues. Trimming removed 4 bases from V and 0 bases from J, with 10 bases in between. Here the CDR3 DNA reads TGTGCCAGTAGTACGCCAGGGAACTCCTATAATTCACCCCTCCACTTT. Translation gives CASSTPGNSYNSPLHF.

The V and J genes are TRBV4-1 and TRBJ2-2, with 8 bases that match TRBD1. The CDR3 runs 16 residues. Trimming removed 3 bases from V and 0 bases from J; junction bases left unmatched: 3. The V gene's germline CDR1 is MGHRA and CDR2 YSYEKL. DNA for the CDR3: TGCGCCAGCAGCCAGTGGACAGGGACGAACACCGGGGAGCTGTTTTTT. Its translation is CASSQWTGTNTGELFF.

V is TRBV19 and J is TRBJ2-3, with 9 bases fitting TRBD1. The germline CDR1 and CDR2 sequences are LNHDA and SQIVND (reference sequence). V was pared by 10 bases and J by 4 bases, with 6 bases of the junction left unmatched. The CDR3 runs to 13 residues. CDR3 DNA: TGTGCCACTCAGGGGACAGGGCCAGATACGCAGTATTTT. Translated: CATQGTGPDTQYF.

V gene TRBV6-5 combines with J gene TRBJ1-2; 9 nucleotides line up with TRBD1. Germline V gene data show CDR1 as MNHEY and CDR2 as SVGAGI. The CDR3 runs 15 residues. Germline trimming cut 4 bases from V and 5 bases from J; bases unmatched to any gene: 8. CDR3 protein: CASSSPQGAQYGYTF. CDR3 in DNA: TGTGCCAGCAGTTCCCCACAGGGGGCGCAGTATGGCTACACCTTC.

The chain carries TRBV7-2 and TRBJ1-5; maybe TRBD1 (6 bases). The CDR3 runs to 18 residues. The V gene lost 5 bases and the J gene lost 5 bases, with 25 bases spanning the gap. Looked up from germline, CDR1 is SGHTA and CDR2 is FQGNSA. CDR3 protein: CASSTHGGAAPLDQPQHF. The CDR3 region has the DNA TGTGCCAGCAGCACACATGGGGGGGCCGCCCCCCTCGATCAGCCCCAGCATTTT.

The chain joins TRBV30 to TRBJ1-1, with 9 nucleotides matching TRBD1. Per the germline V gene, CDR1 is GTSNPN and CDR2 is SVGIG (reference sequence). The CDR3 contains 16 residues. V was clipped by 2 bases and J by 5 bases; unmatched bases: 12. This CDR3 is CAWSNPYRGQGTEAFF. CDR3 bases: TGTGCCTGGAGTAACCCTTACAGGGGGCAGGGTACTGAAGCTTTCTTT.

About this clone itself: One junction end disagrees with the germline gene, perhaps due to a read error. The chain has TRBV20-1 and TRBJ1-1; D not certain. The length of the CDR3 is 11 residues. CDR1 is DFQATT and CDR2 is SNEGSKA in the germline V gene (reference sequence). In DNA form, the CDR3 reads TGCAGTACTAGCGCGATGACTGAAGCTTTCTTT. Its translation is CSTSAMTEAFF.

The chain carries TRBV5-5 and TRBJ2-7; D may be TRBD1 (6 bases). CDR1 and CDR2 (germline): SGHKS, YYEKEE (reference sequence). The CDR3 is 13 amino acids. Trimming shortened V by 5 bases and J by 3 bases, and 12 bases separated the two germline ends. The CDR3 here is CASSSLQGYEQYF. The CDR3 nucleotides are TGTGCCAGCAGTTCGCTACAGGGCTACGAGCAGTACTTC.

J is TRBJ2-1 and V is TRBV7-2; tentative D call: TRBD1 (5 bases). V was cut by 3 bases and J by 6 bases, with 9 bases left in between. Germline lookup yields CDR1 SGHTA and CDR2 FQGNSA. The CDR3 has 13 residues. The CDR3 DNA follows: TGTGCCAGCAGCTTTGGGCAGGGCAATGAGCAGTTCTTC. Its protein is CASSFGQGNEQFF.

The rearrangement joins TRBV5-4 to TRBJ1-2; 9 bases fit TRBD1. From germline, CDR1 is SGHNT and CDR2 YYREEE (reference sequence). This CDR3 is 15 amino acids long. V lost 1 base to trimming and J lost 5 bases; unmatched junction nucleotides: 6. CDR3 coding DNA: TGTGCCAGCAGCTTGACAGGGGGCGTATTATATGGCTACACCTTC. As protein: CASSLTGGVLYGYTF.

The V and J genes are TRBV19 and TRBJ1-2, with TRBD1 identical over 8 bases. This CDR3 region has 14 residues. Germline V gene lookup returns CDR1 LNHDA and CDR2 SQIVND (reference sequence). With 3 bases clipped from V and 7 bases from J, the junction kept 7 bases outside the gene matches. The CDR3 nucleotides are TGTGCCAGTAGTATCCGCACAGGGGGAAGTGGCTACACCTTC. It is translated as CASSIRTGGSGYTF.

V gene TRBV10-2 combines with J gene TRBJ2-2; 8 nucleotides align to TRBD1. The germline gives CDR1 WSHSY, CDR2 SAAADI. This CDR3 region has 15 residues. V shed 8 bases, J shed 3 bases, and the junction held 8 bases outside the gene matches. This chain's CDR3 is CASRTGGVYTGELFF. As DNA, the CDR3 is TGCGCCAGCCGTACAGGGGGTGTCTACACCGGGGAGCTGTTTTTT.

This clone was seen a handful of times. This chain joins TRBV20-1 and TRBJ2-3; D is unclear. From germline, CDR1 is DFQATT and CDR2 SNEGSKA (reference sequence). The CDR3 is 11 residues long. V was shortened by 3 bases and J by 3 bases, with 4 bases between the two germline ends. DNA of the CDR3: TGCAGTGCTAGTAGTACAGATACGCAGTATTTT. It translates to CSASSTDTQYF.

CDR3 protein: CATQQGDSNQPQHF. Here the CDR3 DNA reads TGTGCCACGCAACAGGGGGACAGCAATCAGCCCCAGCATTTT. The rearrangement joins TRBV7-9 to TRBJ1-5; the match to TRBD1 covers 8 bases. V lost 10 bases, J lost 1 base, and 6 bases stayed unmatched. Germline V gene lookup returns CDR1 SEHNR and CDR2 FQNEAQ (reference sequence). This CDR3 is built from 14 residues.

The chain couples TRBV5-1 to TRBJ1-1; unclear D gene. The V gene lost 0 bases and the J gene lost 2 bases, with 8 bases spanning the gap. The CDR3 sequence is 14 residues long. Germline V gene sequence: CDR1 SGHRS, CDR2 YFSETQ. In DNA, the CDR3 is TGCGCCAGCAGCTTGGGAGTAATCAACACTGAAGCTTTCTTT. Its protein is CASSLGVINTEAFF. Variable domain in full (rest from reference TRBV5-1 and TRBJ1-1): KAGVTQTPRYLIKTRGQQVTLSCSPISGHRSVSWYQQTPGQGLQFLFEYFSETQRNKGNFPGRFSGRQFSNSRSEMNVSTLELGDSALYLCASSLGVINTEAFFGQGTRLTVV.

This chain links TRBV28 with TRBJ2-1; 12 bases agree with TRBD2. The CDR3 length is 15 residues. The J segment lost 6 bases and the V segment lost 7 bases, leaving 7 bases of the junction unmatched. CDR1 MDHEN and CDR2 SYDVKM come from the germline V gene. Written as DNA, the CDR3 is TGTGCCAGCAAAAAAGAGGGACTAGCGGGCAATGAGCAGTTCTTC. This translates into CASKKEGLAGNEQFF.

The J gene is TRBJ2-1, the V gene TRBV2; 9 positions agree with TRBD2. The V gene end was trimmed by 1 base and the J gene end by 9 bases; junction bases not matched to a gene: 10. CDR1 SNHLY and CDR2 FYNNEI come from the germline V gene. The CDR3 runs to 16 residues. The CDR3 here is CASSEDLAGIIAEQFF. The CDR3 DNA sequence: TGTGCCAGCAGTGAAGATCTAGCGGGGATTATTGCTGAGCAGTTCTTC.

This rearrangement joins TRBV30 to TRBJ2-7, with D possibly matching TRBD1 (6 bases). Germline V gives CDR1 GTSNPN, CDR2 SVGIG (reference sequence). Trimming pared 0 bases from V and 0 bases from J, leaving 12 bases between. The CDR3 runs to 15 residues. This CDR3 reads CAWSVQGDLSYEQYF. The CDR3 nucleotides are TGTGCCTGGAGTGTACAGGGCGATCTCTCCTACGAGCAGTACTTC.

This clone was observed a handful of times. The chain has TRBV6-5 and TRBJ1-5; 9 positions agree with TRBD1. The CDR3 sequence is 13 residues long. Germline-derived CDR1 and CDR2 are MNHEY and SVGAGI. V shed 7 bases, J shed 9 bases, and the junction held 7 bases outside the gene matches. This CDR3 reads CASTPTGGSPQHF. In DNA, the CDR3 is TGTGCCAGCACCCCGACAGGGGGTTCGCCCCAGCATTTT.

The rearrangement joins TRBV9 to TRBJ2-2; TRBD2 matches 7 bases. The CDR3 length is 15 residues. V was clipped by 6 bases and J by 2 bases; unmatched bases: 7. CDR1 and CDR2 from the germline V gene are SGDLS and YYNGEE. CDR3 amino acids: CASTRGLLNTGELFF. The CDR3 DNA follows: TGTGCCAGCACCCGGGGACTACTCAACACCGGGGAGCTGTTTTTT.

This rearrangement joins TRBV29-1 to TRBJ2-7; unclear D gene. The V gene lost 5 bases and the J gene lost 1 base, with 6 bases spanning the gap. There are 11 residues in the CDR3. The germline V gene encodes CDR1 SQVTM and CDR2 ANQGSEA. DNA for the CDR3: TGCAGCGTTAATCTATCCTACGAGCAGTACTTC. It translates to CSVNLSYEQYF.

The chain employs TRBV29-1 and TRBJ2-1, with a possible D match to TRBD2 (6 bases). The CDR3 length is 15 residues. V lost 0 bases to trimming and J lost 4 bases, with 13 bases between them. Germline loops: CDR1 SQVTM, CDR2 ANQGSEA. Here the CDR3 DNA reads TGCAGCGTTGAAGACCCGGGGAGGAGATACAATGAGCAGTTCTTC. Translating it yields CSVEDPGRRYNEQFF.

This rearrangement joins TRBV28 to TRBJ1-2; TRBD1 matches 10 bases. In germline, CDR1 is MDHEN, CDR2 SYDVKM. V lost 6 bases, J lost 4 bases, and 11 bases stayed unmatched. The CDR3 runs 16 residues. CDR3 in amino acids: CASSYQGTGVSYGYTF. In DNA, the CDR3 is TGTGCCAGCAGCTATCAGGGGACAGGGGTTAGCTATGGCTACACCTTC.

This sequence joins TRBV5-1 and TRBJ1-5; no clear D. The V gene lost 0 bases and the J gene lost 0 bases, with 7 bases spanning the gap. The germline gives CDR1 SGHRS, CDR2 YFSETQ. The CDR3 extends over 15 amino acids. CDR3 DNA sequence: TGCGCCAGCAGCTTGGGGGCGAATAGCAATCAGCCCCAGCATTTT. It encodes CASSLGANSNQPQHF.

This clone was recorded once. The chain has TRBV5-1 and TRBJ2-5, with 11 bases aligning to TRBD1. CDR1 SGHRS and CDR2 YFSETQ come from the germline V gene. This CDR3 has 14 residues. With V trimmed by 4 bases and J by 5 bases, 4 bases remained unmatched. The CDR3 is CASSHGQGAETQYF. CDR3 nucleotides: TGCGCCAGCAGCCACGGACAGGGGGCCGAGACCCAGTACTTC.

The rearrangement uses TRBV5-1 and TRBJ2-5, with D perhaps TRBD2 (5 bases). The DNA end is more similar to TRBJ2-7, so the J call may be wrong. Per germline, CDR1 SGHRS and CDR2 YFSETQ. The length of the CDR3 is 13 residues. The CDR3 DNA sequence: TGCGCCAGCAGCTTAGGGAGCTCCTACGAGCAGTACTTC. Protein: CASSLGSSYEQYF.

CDR3 in DNA: TGTGCCAGCAGCTTAGAATGGACGGGGGGCATGGGAGAGACCCAGTACTTC. Translation gives CASSLEWTGGMGETQYF. V usage is TRBV11-2 and J usage is TRBJ2-5, with D perhaps TRBD2 (7 bases). Looked up from germline, CDR1 is SGHAT and CDR2 is FQNNGV. This CDR3 comprises 17 residues. Trimming removed 0 bases at V and 4 bases at J, with 18 bases between.